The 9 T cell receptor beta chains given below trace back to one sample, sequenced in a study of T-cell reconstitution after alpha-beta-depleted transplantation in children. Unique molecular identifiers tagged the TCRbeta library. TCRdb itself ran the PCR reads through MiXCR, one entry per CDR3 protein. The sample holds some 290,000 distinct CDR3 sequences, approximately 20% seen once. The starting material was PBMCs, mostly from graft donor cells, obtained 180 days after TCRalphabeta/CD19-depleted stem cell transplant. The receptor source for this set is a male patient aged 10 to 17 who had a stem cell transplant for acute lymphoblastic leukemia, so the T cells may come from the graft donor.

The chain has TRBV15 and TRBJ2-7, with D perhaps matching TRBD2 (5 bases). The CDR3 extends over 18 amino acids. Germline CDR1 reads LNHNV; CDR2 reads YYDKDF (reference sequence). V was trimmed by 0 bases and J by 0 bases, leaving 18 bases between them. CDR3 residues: CATSRDIEGKALSYEQYF. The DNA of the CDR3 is TGTGCCACCAGCAGAGATATTGAGGGAAAGGCCCTCTCCTACGAGCAGTACTTC.

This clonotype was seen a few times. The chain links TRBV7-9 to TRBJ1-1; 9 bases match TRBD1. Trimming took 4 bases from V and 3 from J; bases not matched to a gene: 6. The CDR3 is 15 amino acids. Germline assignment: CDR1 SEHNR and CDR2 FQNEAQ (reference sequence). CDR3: CASSSQGQGYTEAFF. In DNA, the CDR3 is TGTGCCAGCAGCTCTCAGGGACAGGGTTACACTGAAGCTTTCTTT.

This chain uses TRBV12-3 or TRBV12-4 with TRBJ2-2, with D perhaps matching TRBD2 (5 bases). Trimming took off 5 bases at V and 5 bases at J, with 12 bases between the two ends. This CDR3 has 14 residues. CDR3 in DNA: TGTGCCAGCAGTCGGGGAGTAGGGACCGGGGAGCTGTTTTTT. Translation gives CASSRGVGTGELFF.

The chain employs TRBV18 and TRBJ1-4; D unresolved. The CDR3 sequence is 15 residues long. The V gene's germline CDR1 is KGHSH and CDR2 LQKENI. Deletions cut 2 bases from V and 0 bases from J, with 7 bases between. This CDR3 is CASSPRSATNEKLFF. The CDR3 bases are TGTGCCAGCTCACCAAGATCGGCAACTAATGAAAAACTGTTTTTT. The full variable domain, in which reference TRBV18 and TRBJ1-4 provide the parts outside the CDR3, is NAGVMQNPRHLVRRRGQEARLRCSPMKGHSHVYWYRQLPEEGLKFMVYLQKENIIDESGMPKERFSAEFPKEGPSILRIQQVVRGDSAAYFCASSPRSATNEKLFFGSGTQLSVL.

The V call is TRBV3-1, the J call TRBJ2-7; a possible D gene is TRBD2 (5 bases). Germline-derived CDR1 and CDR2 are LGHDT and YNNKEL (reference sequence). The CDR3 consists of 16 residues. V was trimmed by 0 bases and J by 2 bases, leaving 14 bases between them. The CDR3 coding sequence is TGTGCCAGCAGCCAAGATACCCTCGACTACACCTACGAGCAGTACTTC. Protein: CASSQDTLDYTYEQYF.

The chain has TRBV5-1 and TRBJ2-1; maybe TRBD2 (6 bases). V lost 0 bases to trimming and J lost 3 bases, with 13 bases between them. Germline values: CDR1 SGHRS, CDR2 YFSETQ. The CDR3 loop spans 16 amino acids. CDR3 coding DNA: TGCGCCAGCAGCTTGGCGGTGACTAGGGACTACAATGAGCAGTTCTTC. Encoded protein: CASSLAVTRDYNEQFF.

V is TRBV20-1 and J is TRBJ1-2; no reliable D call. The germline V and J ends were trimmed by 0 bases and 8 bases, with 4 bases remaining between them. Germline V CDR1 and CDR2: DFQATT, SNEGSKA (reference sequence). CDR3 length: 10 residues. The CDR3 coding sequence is TGCAGTGCTAGAGATGGGGGCTACACCTTC. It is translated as CSARDGGYTF.

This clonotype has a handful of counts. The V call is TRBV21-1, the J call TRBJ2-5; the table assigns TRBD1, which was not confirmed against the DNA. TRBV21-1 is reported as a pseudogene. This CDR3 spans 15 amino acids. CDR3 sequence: CASSKHGQGAETQYF. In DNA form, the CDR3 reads TGTGCCAGCAGCAAACATGGACAGGGCGCCGAGACCCAGTACTTC.

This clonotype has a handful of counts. This CDR3 reads CASSPRQGLNTEAFF. The CDR3 coding sequence is TGTGCCAGCAGCCCTCGACAGGGGCTGAACACTGAAGCTTTCTTT. V usage is TRBV12-3 or TRBV12-4 and J usage is TRBJ1-1; 8 positions agree with TRBD1. V was pared by 6 bases and J by 0 bases, with 6 bases of the junction left unmatched. CDR3 length: 15 amino acids.